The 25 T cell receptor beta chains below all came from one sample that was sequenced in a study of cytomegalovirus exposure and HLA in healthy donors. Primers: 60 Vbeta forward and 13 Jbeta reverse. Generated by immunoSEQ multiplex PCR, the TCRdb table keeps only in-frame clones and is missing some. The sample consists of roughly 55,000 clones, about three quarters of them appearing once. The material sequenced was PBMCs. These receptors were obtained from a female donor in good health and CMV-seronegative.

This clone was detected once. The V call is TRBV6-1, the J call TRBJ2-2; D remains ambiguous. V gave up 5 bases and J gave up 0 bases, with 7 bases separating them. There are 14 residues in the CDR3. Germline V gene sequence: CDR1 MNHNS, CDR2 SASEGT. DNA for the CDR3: TGTGCCAGCAGTACTACGGCGAACACCGGGGAGCTGTTTTTT. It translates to CASSTTANTGELFF.

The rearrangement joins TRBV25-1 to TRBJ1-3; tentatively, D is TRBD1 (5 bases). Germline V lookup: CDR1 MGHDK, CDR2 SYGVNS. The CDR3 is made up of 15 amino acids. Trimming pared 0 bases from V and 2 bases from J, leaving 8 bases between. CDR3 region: CASSEYKGTGNTIYF. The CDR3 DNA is TGTGCCAGCAGTGAATACAAGGGGACTGGAAACACCATATATTTT.

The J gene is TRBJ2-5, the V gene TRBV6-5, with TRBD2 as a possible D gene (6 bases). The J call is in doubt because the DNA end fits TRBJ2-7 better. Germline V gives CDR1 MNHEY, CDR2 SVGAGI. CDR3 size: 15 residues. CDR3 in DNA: TGTGCCAGCAGGCCCGGAGGGCTCAAAACCTACGAGCAGTACTTC. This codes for CASRPGGLKTYEQYF.

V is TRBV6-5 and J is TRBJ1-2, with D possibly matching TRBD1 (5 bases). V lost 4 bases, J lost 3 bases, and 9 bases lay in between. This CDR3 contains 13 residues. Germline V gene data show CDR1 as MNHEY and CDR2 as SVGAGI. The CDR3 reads CASSLQGYYGYTF. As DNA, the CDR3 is TGTGCCAGCAGTTTGCAGGGATACTATGGCTACACCTTC.

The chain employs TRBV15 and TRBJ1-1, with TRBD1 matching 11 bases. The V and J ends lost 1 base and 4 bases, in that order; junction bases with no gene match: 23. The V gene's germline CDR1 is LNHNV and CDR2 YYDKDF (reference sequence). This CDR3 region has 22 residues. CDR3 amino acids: CATSRVRPSGTGGRGGGTEAFF. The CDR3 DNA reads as TGTGCCACCAGCAGAGTTAGGCCCTCCGGGACAGGGGGACGAGGCGGTGGCACTGAAGCTTTCTTT.

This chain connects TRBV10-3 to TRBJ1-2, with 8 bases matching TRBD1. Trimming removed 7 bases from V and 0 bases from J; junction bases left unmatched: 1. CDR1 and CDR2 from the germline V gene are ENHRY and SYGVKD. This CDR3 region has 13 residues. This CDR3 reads CAITDRANYGYTF. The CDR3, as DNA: TGTGCCATCACGGACAGGGCTAACTATGGCTACACCTTC.

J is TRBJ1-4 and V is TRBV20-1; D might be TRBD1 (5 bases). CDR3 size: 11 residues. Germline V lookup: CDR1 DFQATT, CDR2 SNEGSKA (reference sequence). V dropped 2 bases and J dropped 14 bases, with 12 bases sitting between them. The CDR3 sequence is CSARRDSKLFF. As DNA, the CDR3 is TGCAGTGCTAGACGCGACAGTAAGCTGTTTTTT.

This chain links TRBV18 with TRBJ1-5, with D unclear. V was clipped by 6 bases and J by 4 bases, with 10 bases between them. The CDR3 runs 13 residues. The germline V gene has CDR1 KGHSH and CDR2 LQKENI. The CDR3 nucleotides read TGTGCCAGCTCCCGGGATGAGAATCAGCCCCAGCATTTT. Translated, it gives CASSRDENQPQHF.

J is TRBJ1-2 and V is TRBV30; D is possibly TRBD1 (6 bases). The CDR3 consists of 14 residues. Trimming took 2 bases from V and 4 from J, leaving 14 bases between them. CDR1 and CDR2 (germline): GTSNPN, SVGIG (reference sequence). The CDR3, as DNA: TGTGCCTGGAGTCGACAGGCTAAGGGCTATGGCTACACCTTC. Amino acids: CAWSRQAKGYGYTF.

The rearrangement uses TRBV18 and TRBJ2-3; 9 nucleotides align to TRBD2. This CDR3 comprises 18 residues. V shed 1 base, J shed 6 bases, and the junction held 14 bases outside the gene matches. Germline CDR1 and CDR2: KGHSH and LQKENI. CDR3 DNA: TGTGCCAGCTCACCACTCATACAGCGGGAGGCGCTGGGGGATACGCAGTATTTT. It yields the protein CASSPLIQREALGDTQYF.

The DNA for the CDR3 is TGTGCCAGTAGTGAGGGAGAACACCGTAACTATGGCTACACCTTC. Encoded protein: CASSEGEHRNYGYTF. The rearrangement joins TRBV19 to TRBJ1-2; no clear D gene. Trimming cost V 5 bases and J 1 base, with 14 bases left between them. The germline gives CDR1 LNHDA, CDR2 SQIVND (reference sequence). The CDR3 length is 15 residues.

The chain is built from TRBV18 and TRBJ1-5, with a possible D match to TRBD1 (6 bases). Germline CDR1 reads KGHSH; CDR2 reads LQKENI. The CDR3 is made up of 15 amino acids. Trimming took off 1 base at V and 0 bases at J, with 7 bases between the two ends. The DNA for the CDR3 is TGTGCCAGCTCACCACGGGGGCTTAGCAATCAGCCCCAGCATTTT. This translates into CASSPRGLSNQPQHF.

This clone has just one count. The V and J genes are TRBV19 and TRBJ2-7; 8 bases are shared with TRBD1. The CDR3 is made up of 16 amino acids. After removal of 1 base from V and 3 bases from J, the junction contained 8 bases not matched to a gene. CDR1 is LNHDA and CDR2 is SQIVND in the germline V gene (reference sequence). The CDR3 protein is CASSIGPGQAYYEQYF. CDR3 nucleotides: TGTGCCAGTAGTATAGGCCCGGGACAGGCGTACTACGAGCAGTACTTC.

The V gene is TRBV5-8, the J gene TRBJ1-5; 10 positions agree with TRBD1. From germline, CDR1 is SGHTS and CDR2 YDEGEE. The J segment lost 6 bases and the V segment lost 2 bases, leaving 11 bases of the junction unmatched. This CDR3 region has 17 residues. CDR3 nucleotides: TGTGCCAGCAGCTTTCCTCGGGACAGGGGTGGATTTCAGCCCCAGCATTTT. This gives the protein CASSFPRDRGGFQPQHF.

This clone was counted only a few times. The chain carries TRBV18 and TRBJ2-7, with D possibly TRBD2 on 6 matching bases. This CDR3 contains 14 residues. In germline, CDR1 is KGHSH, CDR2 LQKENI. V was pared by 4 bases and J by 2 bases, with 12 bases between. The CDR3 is CASSLAGRPYEQYF. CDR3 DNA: TGTGCCAGCTCACTGGCGGGGCGACCCTACGAGCAGTACTTC. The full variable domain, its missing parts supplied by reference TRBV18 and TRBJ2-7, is NAGVMQNPRHLVRRRGQEARLRCSPMKGHSHVYWYRQLPEEGLKFMVYLQKENIIDESGMPKERFSAEFPKEGPSILRIQQVVRGDSAAYFCASSLAGRPYEQYFGPGTRLTVT.

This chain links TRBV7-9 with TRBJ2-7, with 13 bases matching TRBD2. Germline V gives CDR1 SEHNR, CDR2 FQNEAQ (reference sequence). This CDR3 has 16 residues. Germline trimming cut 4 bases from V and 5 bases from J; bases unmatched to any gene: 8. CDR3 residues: CASSSSRTSGSHEQYF. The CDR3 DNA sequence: TGTGCCAGCAGCTCTTCCAGGACTAGCGGGAGTCACGAGCAGTACTTC.

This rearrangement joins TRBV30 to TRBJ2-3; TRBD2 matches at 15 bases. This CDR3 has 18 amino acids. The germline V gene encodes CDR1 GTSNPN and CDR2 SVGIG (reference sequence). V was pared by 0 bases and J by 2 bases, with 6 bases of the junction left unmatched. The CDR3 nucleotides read TGTGCCTGGAGTGTAGGACTAGCGGGGGGGCTCAACACAGATACGCAGTATTTT. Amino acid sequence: CAWSVGLAGGLNTDTQYF.

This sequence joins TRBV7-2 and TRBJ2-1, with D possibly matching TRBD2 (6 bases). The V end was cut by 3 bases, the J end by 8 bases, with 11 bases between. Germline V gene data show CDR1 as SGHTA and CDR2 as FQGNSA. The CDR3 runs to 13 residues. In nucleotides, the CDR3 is TGTGCCAGCAGCTTCCGGGACTGGGATGAGCAGTTCTTC. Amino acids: CASSFRDWDEQFF.

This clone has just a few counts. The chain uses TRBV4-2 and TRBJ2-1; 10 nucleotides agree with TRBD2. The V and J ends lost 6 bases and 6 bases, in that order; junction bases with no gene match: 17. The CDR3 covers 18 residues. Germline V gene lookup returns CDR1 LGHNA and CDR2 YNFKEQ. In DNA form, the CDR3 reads TGTGCCAGCAGTCGCACCGATATGGGGCTAGCGGGGGCCAATGAGCAGTTCTTC. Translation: CASSRTDMGLAGANEQFF.

The CDR3 DNA reads as TGCGCCAGCAGCCCGGGGAATAGCAATCAGCCCCAGCATTTT. Its protein product is CASSPGNSNQPQHF. The chain couples TRBV5-1 to TRBJ1-5; D is unresolved. CDR3 length equals 14 residues. Trimming shortened V by 4 bases and J by 0 bases, and 8 bases separated the two germline ends. Germline CDR1 SGHRS, CDR2 YFSETQ.

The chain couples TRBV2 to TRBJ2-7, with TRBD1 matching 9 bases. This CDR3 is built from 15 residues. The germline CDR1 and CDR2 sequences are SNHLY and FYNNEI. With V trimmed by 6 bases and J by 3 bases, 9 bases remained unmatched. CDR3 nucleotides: TGTGCCAGCAGGGAAAGGACAGGGGTTAACTACGAGCAGTACTTC. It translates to CASRERTGVNYEQYF.

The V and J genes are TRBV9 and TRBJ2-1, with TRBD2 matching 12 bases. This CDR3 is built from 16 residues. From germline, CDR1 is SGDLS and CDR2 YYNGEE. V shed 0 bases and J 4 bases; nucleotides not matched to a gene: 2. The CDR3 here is CASSVGTSGAYNEQFF. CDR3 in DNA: TGTGCCAGCAGCGTAGGGACTAGCGGGGCTTACAATGAGCAGTTCTTC.

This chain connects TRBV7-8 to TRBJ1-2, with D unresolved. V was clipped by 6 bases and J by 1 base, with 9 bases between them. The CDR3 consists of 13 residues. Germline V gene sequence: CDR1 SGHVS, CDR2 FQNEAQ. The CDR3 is CASSQSVNYGYTF. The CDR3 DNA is TGTGCCAGCAGTCAAAGCGTTAACTATGGCTACACCTTC.

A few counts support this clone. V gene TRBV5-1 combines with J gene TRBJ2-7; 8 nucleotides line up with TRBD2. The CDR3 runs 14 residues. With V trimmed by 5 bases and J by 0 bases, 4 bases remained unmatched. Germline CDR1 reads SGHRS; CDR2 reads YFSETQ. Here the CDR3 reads CASSKTSGSYEQYF. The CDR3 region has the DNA TGCGCCAGCAGTAAAACTAGCGGCTCCTACGAGCAGTACTTC.

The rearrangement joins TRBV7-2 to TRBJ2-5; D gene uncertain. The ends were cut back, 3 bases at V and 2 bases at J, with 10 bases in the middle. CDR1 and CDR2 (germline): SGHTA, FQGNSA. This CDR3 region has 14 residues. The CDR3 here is CASSFVADQETQYF. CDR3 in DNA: TGTGCCAGCAGCTTCGTGGCAGATCAAGAGACCCAGTACTTC.